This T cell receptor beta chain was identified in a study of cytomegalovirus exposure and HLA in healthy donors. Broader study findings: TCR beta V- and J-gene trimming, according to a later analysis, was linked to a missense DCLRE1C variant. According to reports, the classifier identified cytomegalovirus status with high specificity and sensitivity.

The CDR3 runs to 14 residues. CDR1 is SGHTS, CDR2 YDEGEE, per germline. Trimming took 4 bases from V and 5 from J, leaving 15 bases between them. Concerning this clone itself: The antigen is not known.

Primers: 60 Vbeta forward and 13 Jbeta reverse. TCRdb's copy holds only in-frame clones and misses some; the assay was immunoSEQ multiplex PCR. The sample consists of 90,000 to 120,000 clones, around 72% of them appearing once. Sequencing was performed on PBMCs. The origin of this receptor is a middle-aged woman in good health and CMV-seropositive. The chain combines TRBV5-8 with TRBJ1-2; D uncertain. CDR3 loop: CASSPVGNRYGYTF. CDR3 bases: TGTGCCAGCAGCCCGGTTGGTAACCGGTATGGCTACACCTTC.